Each of the 13 T cell receptor beta chains below was sequenced from the same sample in a study of T cells in localized non-small cell lung cancer. The table came from immunoSEQ multiplex PCR; TCRdb's copy has only in-frame clones and leaves some out. This sample has around 1,500 clones, with roughly 25% found just once. Sequences were derived from lung tumor tissue, sampled before any cancer treatment. These receptors were collected from a male donor at least 60 years old with stage III lung adenocarcinoma.

This sequence joins TRBV19 and TRBJ2-1; possible D gene TRBD2, 5 bases. Germline assignment: CDR1 LNHDA and CDR2 SQIVND (reference sequence). V shed 9 bases and J shed 9 bases, with 21 bases lying between them. The CDR3 is 14 amino acids. The CDR3 protein is CASRPGLSEGEQFF. The CDR3 region has the DNA TGTGCCAGCCGGCCCGGACTTAGCGAAGGTGAGCAGTTCTTC.

By share, this clone counts as medium-sized (0.01 to 0.1%). This rearrangement joins TRBV11-3 to TRBJ1-6; D may be TRBD1 (6 bases). The CDR3 consists of 14 residues. The germline V gene encodes CDR1 SGHNT and CDR2 YENEEA. Deletions cut 3 bases from V and 10 bases from J, with 13 bases between. The CDR3 DNA reads as TGTGCCAGCAGCTTTCAGGGAGGGGGATCACCCCTCCACTTT. It specifies CASSFQGGGSPLHF.

The J gene is TRBJ2-7, the V gene TRBV9; 7 bases match TRBD1. The trim removed 3 bases at V and 3 bases at J, leaving 9 bases unmatched. The germline V gene encodes CDR1 SGDLS and CDR2 YYNGEE. The CDR3 totals 15 residues. The DNA of the CDR3 is TGTGCCAGCAGCGCCCTTCCCGGGACAGTCTACGAGCAGTACTTC. It codes for CASSALPGTVYEQYF. The full variable domain, completed using reference TRBV9 and TRBJ2-7, is DSGVTQTPKHLITATGQRVTLRCSPRSGDLSVYWYQQSLDQGLQFLIQYYNGEERAKGNILERFSAQQFPDLHSELNLSSLELGDSALYFCASSALPGTVYEQYFGPGTRLTVT.

The DNA of the CDR3 is TGTGCCAGCAGGGGTCCTGGGGCCAACGTCCTGACTTTC. It specifies CASRGPGANVLTF. The chain joins TRBV6-8 to TRBJ2-6; D unresolved. Germline V lookup: CDR1 MNHGY, CDR2 SAAAGT. The CDR3 consists of 13 residues. V was cut by 6 bases and J by 2 bases, with 5 bases left in between.

This clone was detected only a few times. This rearrangement joins TRBV11-3 to TRBJ2-1; a possible D gene is TRBD2 (7 bases). CDR1 and CDR2 from the germline V gene are SGHNT and YENEEA. Trimming took off 5 bases at V and 3 bases at J, with 17 bases between the two ends. This CDR3 contains 16 residues. CDR3 amino acids: CASSPLLGGLYNEQFF. The CDR3 bases are TGTGCCAGCAGCCCCCTTTTGGGGGGGCTCTACAATGAGCAGTTCTTC.

This chain joins TRBV9 and TRBJ1-5; 7 bases fit TRBD1. J gave up 12 bases and V 5 bases, and 14 bases lay outside the gene matches. This CDR3 has 14 residues. Germline lookup yields CDR1 SGDLS and CDR2 YYNGEE. CDR3 DNA sequence: TGTGCCAGCAGTCTACAGGGGACGGGTTGTCACCAGCATTTT. It is translated as CASSLQGTGCHQHF.

The V gene is TRBV19, the J gene TRBJ1-6, with 10 bases matching TRBD1. V lost 6 bases to trimming and J lost 4 bases; unmatched junction nucleotides: 6. The CDR3 sequence is 16 residues long. Germline CDR1 is LNHDA and CDR2 is SQIVND (reference sequence). CDR3 sequence reads: CASSYGGQGYNSPLHF. The CDR3 DNA is TGTGCCAGTAGCTATGGGGGACAGGGGTATAATTCACCCCTCCACTTT.

Turning to this clone: The limits of the CDR3 on the DNA are not certain, so only TCRdb's listed CDR3 is given. The J gene is TRBJ2-2, the V gene TRBV12-2; the table's D call TRBD1 went unverified against the DNA. TRBV12-2 counts as a pseudogene. The CDR3 is 16 amino acids in total, end residues counted. The CDR3 sequence: CASRLVGQGNTGELFF.

By sample share, this clone is medium-sized. The rearrangement links TRBV12-5 to TRBJ2-1; D is undetermined. This CDR3 region has 11 residues. The germline CDR1 and CDR2 sequences are LGHNT and FRNRAP. CDR3 in amino acids: CAIAIRNEQFF. In DNA, the CDR3 is TGTGCCATCGCCATTAGAAATGAGCAGTTCTTC.

This clone was counted between two and nine times. The chain joins TRBV9 to TRBJ1-5, with D possibly matching TRBD1 (5 bases). CDR1 is SGDLS, CDR2 YYNGEE, per germline. The V gene lost 5 bases and the J gene lost 6 bases, with 18 bases spanning the gap. This CDR3 has 15 residues. The CDR3 bases are TGTGCCAGCAGTGAATCCGGGGGAAGCGGTCAGCCCCAGCATTTT. Translating gives CASSESGGSGQPQHF.

V usage is TRBV11-3 and J usage is TRBJ1-4; 8 bases agree with TRBD1. CDR3 length: 14 residues. CDR1 is SGHNT, CDR2 YENEEA, per germline. J gave up 7 bases and V 5 bases, and 6 bases lay outside the gene matches. The chain's CDR3 is CASSPDRGFEKLFF. The CDR3 DNA reads as TGTGCCAGCAGCCCCGACAGGGGATTTGAAAAACTGTTTTTT. Full variable domain (missing parts from reference TRBV11-3 and TRBJ1-4): EAGVVQSPRYKIIEKKQPVAFWCNPISGHNTLYWYLQNLGQGPELLIRYENEEAVDDSQLPKDRFSAERLKGVDSTLKIQPAELGDSAVYLCASSPDRGFEKLFFGSGTQLSVL.

This chain uses TRBV28 with TRBJ1-6; 7 nucleotides agree with TRBD1. This CDR3 has 18 residues. Trimming took 6 bases from V and 0 from J; bases not matched to a gene: 11. The germline V gene has CDR1 MDHEN and CDR2 SYDVKM. The CDR3 region is CASRAPGQPSSYNSPLHF. DNA for the CDR3: TGTGCCAGCAGAGCCCCGGGACAGCCAAGCTCCTATAATTCACCCCTCCACTTT.

This clone is labeled as large (0.1 to 1%). Here the CDR3 reads CASTEAYSNQPQHF. The CDR3 DNA follows: TGTGCCAGCACGGAGGCATATAGCAATCAGCCCCAGCATTTT. V and J are TRBV9 and TRBJ1-5; D gene uncertain. CDR3 length: 14 residues. The germline CDR1 and CDR2 sequences are SGDLS and YYNGEE. The germline V and J ends were trimmed by 6 bases and 0 bases, with 10 bases remaining between them. The variable domain in full, with the rest retrieved from reference TRBV9 and TRBJ1-5, is DSGVTQTPKHLITATGQRVTLRCSPRSGDLSVYWYQQSLDQGLQFLIQYYNGEERAKGNILERFSAQQFPDLHSELNLSSLELGDSALYFCASTEAYSNQPQHFGDGTRLSIL.